The clone carrying this TCR beta chain was counted a single time. In the study's own analysis: The authors estimated nucleated cell counts from reference gene primer amplification. Data came from immunoSEQ multiplex PCR; TCRdb stores just in-frame clones and leaves some out. V and J calls and clone size are copied from that table; D and trimming were computed from the DNA. Of fewer than 100,000 clones listed, 80% are singletons. These data originate in a study of blood T cell repertoires in COVID-19. Study overall: Some COVID-19 samples were acute and others convalescent; all came from the United States, Italy and Spain. In each case, the material was cDNA or gDNA derived from T cells, B-cell-depleted T cells, or PBMCs.

Trimming took off 5 bases at V and 5 bases at J, with 12 bases between the two ends. The CDR3 extends over 14 amino acids. CDR1 and CDR2 (germline): MNHEY, SVGAGI. The TCR sequence derives from a woman in her seventies with acute or convalescent COVID-19. The specimen sequenced was peripheral blood. This chain uses TRBV6-5 with TRBJ1-4; D not certain. CDR3: CASSLRTGNEKLFF. CDR3 coding DNA: TGTGCCAGCAGTCTGCGGACGGGAAATGAAAAACTGTTTTTT.